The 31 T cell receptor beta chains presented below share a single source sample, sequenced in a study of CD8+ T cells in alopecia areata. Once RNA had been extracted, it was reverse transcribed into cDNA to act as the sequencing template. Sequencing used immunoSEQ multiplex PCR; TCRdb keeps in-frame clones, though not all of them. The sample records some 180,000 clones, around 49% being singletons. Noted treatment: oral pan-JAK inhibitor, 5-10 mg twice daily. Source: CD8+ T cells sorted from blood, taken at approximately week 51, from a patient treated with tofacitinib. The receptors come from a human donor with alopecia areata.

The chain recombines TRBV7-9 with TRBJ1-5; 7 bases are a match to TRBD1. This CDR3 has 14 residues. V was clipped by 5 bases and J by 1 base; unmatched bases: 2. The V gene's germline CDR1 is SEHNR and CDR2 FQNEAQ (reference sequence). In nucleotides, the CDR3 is TGTGCCAGCAGCCGGGGACAGAGCAATCAGCCCCAGCATTTT. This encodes CASSRGQSNQPQHF.

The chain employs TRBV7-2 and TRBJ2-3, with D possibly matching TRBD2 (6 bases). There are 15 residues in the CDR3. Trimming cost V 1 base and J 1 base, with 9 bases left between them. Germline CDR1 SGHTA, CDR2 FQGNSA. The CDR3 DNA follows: TGTGCCAGCAGCTTAGGGGGGACTCGCACAGATACGCAGTATTTT. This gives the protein CASSLGGTRTDTQYF.

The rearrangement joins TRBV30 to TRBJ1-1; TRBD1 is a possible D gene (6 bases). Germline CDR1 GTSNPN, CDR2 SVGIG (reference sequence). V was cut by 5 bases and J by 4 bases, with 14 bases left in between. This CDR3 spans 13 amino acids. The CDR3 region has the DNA TGTGCCTGGGGTAGGGGGGTGAGCACTGAAGCTTTCTTT. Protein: CAWGRGVSTEAFF.

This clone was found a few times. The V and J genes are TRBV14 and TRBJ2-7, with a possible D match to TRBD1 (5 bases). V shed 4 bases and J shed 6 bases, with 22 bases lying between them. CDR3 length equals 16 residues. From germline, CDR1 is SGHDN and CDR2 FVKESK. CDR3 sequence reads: CASSPWGSGALLEQYF. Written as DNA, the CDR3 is TGTGCCAGCAGCCCCTGGGGCTCAGGAGCGCTACTCGAGCAGTACTTC.

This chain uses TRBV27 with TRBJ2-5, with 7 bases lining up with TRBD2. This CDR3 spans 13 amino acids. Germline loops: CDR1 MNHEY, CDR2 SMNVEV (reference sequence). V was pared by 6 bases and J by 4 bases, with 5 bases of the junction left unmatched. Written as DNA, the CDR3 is TGTGCCAGCAGACAGTGGGAGGGAGAGACCCAGTACTTC. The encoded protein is CASRQWEGETQYF.

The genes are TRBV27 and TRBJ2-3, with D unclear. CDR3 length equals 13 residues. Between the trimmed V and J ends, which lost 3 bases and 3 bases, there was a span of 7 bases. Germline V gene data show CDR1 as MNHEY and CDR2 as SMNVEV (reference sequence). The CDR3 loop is CASSFFPTDTQYF. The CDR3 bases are TGTGCCAGCAGTTTCTTTCCAACAGATACGCAGTATTTT.

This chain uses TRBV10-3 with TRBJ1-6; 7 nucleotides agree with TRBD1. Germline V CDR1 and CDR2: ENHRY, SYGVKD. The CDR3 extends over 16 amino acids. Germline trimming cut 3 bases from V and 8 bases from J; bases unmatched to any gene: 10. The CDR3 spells CAISESLGQRDSPLHF. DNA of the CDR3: TGTGCCATCAGTGAAAGTTTGGGACAGAGAGATTCACCCCTCCACTTT.

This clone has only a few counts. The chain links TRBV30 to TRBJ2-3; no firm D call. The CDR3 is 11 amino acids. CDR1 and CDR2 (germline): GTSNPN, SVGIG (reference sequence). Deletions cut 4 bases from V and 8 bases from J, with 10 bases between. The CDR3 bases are TGTGCCTGGACCTATGCGGCTACGCAGTATTTT. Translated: CAWTYAATQYF.

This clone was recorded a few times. CDR3 protein: CASRWGWQSEAFF. The CDR3 DNA reads TGTGCGAGTCGGTGGGGGTGGCAGAGTGAAGCTTTCTTT. The chain carries TRBV25-1 and TRBJ1-1, with D tentatively TRBD1 (5 bases). This CDR3 region has 13 residues. Germline CDR1 reads MGHDK; CDR2 reads SYGVNS.

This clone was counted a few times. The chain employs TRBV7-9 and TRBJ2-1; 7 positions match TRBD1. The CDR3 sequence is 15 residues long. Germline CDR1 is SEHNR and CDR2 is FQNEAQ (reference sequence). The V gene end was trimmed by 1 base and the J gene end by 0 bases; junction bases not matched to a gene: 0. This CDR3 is CASSLGQGSYNEQFF. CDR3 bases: TGTGCCAGCAGCTTAGGACAGGGCTCCTACAATGAGCAGTTCTTC.

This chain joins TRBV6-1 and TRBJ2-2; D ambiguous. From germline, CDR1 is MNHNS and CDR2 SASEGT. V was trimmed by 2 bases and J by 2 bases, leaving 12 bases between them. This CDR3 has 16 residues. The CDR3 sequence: CASSEWSRTNTGELFF. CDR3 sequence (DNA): TGTGCCAGCAGTGAATGGTCTAGAACTAACACCGGGGAGCTGTTTTTT.

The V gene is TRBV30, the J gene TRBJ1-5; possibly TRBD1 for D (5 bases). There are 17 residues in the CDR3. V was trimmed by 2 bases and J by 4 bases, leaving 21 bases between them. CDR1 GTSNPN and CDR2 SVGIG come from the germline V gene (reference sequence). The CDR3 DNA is TGTGCCTGGAGTCTTAGGCCGGGGGGGATCAGAAATCAGCCCCAGCATTTT. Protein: CAWSLRPGGIRNQPQHF.

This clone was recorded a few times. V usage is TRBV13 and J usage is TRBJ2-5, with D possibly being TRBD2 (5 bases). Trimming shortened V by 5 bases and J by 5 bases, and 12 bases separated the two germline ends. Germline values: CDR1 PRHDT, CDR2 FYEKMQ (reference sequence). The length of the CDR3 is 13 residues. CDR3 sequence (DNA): TGTGCCAGCAGCACCGGACTCTCGGAGACCCAGTACTTC. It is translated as CASSTGLSETQYF.

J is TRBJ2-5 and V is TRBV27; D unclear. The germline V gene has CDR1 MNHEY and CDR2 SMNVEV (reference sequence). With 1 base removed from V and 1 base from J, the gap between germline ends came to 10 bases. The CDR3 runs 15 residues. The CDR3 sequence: CASSLYLNPQETQYF. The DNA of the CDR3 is TGTGCCAGCAGTTTATACCTGAACCCCCAAGAGACCCAGTACTTC.

CDR3 region: CSVELPTGHDTQYF. The CDR3 DNA sequence: TGCAGCGTTGAACTACCGACAGGCCACGATACGCAGTATTTT. V is TRBV29-1 and J is TRBJ2-3; possibly TRBD1 for D (6 bases). V gave up 2 bases and J gave up 6 bases, with 15 bases separating them. The CDR3 runs 14 residues. Germline V gene data show CDR1 as SQVTM and CDR2 as ANQGSEA.

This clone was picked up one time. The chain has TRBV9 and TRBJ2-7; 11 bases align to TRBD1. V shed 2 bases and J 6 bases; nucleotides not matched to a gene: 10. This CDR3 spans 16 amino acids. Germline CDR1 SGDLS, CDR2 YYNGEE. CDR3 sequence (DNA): TGTGCCAGCAGCGTGACGCCGGGACAGGGGGAGAGCGAGCAGTACTTC. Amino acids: CASSVTPGQGESEQYF.

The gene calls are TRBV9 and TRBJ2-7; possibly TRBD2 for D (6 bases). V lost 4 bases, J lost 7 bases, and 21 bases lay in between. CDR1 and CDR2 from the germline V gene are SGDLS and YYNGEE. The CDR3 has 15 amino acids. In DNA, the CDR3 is TGTGCCAGCAGCATCGGAGGGTCTCAGCCTCTGGAGCAGTACTTC. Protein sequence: CASSIGGSQPLEQYF.

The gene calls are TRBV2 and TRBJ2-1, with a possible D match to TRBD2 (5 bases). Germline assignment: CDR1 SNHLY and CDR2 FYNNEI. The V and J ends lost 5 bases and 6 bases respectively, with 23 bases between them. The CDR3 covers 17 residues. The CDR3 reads CASSPLLEGELGNEQFF. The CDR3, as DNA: TGTGCCAGCAGTCCATTACTAGAAGGAGAACTTGGCAATGAGCAGTTCTTC.

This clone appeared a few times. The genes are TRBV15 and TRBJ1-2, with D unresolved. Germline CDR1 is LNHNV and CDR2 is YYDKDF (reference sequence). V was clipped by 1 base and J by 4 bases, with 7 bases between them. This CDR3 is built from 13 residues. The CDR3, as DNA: TGTGCCACCAGCAGAGGAGATAGCTATGGCTACACCTTC. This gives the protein CATSRGDSYGYTF.

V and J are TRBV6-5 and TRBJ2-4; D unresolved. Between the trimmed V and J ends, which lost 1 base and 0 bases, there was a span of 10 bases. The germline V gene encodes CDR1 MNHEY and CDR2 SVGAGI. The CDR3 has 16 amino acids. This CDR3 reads CASSYLQELAKNIQYF. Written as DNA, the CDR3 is TGTGCCAGCAGTTACTTGCAGGAGCTAGCCAAAAACATTCAGTACTTC.

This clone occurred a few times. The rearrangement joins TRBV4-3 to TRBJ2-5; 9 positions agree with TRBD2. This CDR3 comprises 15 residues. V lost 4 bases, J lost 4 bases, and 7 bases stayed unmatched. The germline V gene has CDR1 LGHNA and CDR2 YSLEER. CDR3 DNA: TGCGCCAGCAGCCTGAGCGGGGGGACGGGAGAGACCCAGTACTTC. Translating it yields CASSLSGGTGETQYF.

The CDR3 region is CSGGTSGAWNEQFF. The CDR3 DNA follows: TGCAGCGGGGGGACTAGCGGGGCCTGGAATGAGCAGTTCTTC. The rearrangement joins TRBV29-1 to TRBJ2-1, with 13 bases matching TRBD2. Germline assignment: CDR1 SQVTM and CDR2 ANQGSEA. The V gene end was trimmed by 7 bases and the J gene end by 7 bases; junction bases not matched to a gene: 7. This CDR3 has 14 residues.

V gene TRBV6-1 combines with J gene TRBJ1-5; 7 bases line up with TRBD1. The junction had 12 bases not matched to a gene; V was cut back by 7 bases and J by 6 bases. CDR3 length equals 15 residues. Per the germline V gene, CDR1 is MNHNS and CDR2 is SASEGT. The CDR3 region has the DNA TGTGCCAGCACCGAACGGGTGTCAGGGGGTCAGCCCCAGCATTTT. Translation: CASTERVSGGQPQHF.

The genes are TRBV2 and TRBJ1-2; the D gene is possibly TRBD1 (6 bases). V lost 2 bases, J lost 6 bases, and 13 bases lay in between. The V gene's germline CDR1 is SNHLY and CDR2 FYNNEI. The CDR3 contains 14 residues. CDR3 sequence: CASSEWGGADGYTF. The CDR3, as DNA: TGTGCCAGCAGTGAATGGGGGGGCGCAGATGGCTACACCTTC. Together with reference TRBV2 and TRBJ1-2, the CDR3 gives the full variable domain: EPEVTQTPSHQVTQMGQEVILRCVPISNHLYFYWYRQILGQKVEFLVSFYNNEISEKSEIFDDQFSVERPDGSNFTLKIRSTKLEDSAMYFCASSEWGGADGYTFGSGTRLTVV.

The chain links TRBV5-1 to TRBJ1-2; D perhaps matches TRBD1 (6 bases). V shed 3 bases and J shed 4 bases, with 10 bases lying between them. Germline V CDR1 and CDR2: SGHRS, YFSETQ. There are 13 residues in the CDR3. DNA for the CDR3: TGCGCCAGCAGCTCCGACAGGCTCTATGGCTACACCTTC. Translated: CASSSDRLYGYTF.

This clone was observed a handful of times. DNA for the CDR3: TGTGCCAGTAGTATAGACACTAACACTGAAGCTTTCTTT. Its protein is CASSIDTNTEAFF. The rearrangement joins TRBV19 to TRBJ1-1; D is ambiguous. Germline V lookup: CDR1 LNHDA, CDR2 SQIVND (reference sequence). Trimming removed 0 bases from V and 2 bases from J, with 4 bases in between. The CDR3 has 13 amino acids.

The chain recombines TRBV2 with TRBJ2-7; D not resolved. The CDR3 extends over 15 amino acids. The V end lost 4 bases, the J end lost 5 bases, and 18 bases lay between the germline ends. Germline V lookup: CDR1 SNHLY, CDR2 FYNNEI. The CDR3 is CASSVLGNHRDEQYF. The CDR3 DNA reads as TGTGCCAGCAGTGTTTTGGGGAATCATCGGGACGAGCAGTACTTC.

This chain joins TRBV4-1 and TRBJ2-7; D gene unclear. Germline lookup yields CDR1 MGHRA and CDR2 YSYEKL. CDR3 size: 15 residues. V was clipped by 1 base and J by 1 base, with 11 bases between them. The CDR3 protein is CASSQVTAISYEQYF. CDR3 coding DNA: TGCGCCAGCAGCCAAGTAACAGCAATTTCCTACGAGCAGTACTTC.

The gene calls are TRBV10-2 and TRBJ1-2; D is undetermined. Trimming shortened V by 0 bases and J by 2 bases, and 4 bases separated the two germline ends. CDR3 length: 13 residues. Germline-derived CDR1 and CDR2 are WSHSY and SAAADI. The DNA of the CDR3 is TGCGCCAGCAGTGAGTCGGGGAACTATGGCTACACCTTC. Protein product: CASSESGNYGYTF.

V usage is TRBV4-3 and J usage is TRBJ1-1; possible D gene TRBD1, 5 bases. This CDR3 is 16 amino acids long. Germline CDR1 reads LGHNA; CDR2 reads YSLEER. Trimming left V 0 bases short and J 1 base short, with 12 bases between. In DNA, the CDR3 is TGCGCCAGCAGCCAAGATCGGGGGACGGGGAACACTGAAGCTTTCTTT. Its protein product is CASSQDRGTGNTEAFF.

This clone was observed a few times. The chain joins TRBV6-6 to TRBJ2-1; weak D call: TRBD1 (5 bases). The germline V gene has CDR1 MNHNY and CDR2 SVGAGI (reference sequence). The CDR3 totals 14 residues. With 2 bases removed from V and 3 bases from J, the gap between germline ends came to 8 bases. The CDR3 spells CASSYRDSYNEQFF. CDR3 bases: TGTGCCAGCAGTTACCGCGACAGCTACAATGAGCAGTTCTTC.